One sample yielded the 5 T cell receptor beta chains listed below, sequenced in a study of PD-L1 blockade in urothelial cancer. Time point in this sample: pretreatment peripheral blood. The method was immunoSEQ multiplex PCR; TCRdb's version includes in-frame clones alone and lacks a portion of them. The repertoire holds around 100,000 clones, with around 87% as singletons. The source material was PBMCs, sampled around atezolizumab (anti-PD-L1) treatment. Receptors originate from a man between 60 and 70 years old with urothelial cancer.

On this clone: Relative to the germline gene, one junction end is altered; a read error may explain this. The chain joins TRBV7-7 to TRBJ2-2; tentatively, D is TRBD2 (6 bases). The CDR3 consists of 16 residues. Germline V gene sequence: CDR1 SSHAT, CDR2 FNYEAQ (reference sequence). CDR3: CASSLGGTANTGELFF. The CDR3, as DNA: TGTGCTAGCAGCTTGGGTGGGACTGCCAACACCGGGGAGCTGTTTTTT.

J is TRBJ2-3 and V is TRBV11-2, with D tentatively TRBD1 (5 bases). Germline loops: CDR1 SGHAT, CDR2 FQNNGV. This CDR3 is 17 amino acids long. Trimming stripped 7 bases from V and 5 bases from J, with 25 bases between. The CDR3: CASNLGPRVVKKDTQYF. In DNA, the CDR3 is TGTGCCAGCAATCTGGGCCCCAGGGTAGTCAAAAAAGATACGCAGTATTTT.

DNA for the CDR3: TGTGCCAGCAGTACGACAGGGTATACGCAGTATTTT. Translated, it gives CASSTTGYTQYF. The chain combines TRBV27 with TRBJ2-3; 7 bases align to TRBD1. The CDR3 spans 12 residues. V shed 5 bases, J shed 7 bases, and the junction held 3 bases outside the gene matches. CDR1 MNHEY and CDR2 SMNVEV come from the germline V gene (reference sequence).

This chain connects TRBV28 to TRBJ2-2; weak D call: TRBD2 (5 bases). Looked up from germline, CDR1 is MDHEN and CDR2 is SYDVKM. The CDR3 is 14 amino acids. V was clipped by 8 bases and J by 7 bases, with 17 bases between them. The CDR3 DNA reads as TGTGCCAGCGGCAGAGGGCAGTTCGGCGGGGAGCTGTTTTTT. It codes for CASGRGQFGGELFF.

V and J are TRBV2 and TRBJ2-5, with 9 bases lining up with TRBD1. J gave up 5 bases and V 2 bases, and 6 bases lay outside the gene matches. The CDR3 runs 15 residues. CDR1 is SNHLY, CDR2 FYNNEI, per germline. The CDR3 reads CASSELDRGRETQYF. CDR3 in DNA: TGTGCCAGCAGTGAACTGGACAGGGGCAGGGAGACCCAGTACTTC.